The entry that follows covers one TCR beta chain sequence. Its matching antigen is unknown. This sample is drawn from a study of OX40 agonist ivuxolimab in advanced cancers. Study-wide background: Patient treatment consisted of intravenous ivuxolimab administration every 2 weeks at 0.01 to 10 mg/kg. Previous treatment with anti-PD-1, anti-PD-L1 or anti-CTLA-4 therapy was allowed; about 37% had received some.

Per germline, CDR1 SGHRS and CDR2 YFSETQ. The CDR3 has 12 residues. The ends were cut back, 4 bases at V and 2 bases at J, with 5 bases in the middle. The investigators sampled blood at baseline, at cycle 4 day 1, and at cycle 7 day 1. Study findings and constraints: Expanded clones belonging to CD8+ T cells outnumbered, on average, those of CD4+.

Here immunoSEQ multiplex PCR was the method, and the copy in TCRdb shows in-frame clones only, minus some. The sample shows about 70,000 clones, roughly 83% of them seen only once. The specimen was CD4+ or CD8+ T cells sorted from blood, collected in a trial of the OX40 agonist ivuxolimab. V is TRBV5-1 and J is TRBJ2-3; D ambiguous. This TCR came from an adult with an advanced solid tumor such as melanoma, head and neck, liver or kidney cancer. In DNA, the CDR3 is TGCGCCAGCAGCCTATACACAGATACGCAGTATTTT. Translating gives CASSLYTDTQYF.